Listed here are 20 T cell receptor beta chains from one sample, sequenced in a study of CD8 T cells in ankylosing spondylitis. Via MiXCR, TCRdb re-called the 5' RACE reads, giving one row per CDR3 protein. The sample lists about 130,000 distinct CDR3 sequences; around 9% were seen once. The sequenced sample was blood, either unsorted or a sorted T cell fraction (not recorded which). All receptors derive from a male donor with ankylosing spondylitis or in good health (not recorded which).

In its sample, this clonotype was seen many times. The chain uses TRBV7-6 and TRBJ2-5, with TRBD1 matching 7 bases. With V trimmed by 5 bases and J by 7 bases, 13 bases remained unmatched. The CDR3 contains 15 residues. CDR1 SGHVS and CDR2 FNYEAQ come from the germline V gene. CDR3 in DNA: TGTGCCAGCAGCCCGAGAACAGGGGTTCTGGGGACCCAGTACTTC. Residues: CASSPRTGVLGTQYF.

This clonotype was detected many times. This chain connects TRBV5-1 to TRBJ1-4; no clear D. Germline values: CDR1 SGHRS, CDR2 YFSETQ. The length of the CDR3 is 15 residues. The V end lost 0 bases, the J end lost 6 bases, and 12 bases lay between the germline ends. The chain's CDR3 is CASSLATSGYEKLFF. The CDR3 DNA sequence: TGCGCCAGCAGCTTGGCCACCAGTGGGTATGAAAAACTGTTTTTT. Full variable domain (missing parts from reference TRBV5-1 and TRBJ1-4): KAGVTQTPRYLIKTRGQQVTLSCSPISGHRSVSWYQQTPGQGLQFLFEYFSETQRNKGNFPGRFSGRQFSNSRSEMNVSTLELGDSALYLCASSLATSGYEKLFFGSGTQLSVL.

This chain uses TRBV5-1 with TRBJ1-1; 7 bases map to TRBD1. The CDR3 contains 14 residues. With V trimmed by 5 bases and J by 1 base, 5 bases remained unmatched. CDR1 and CDR2 (germline): SGHRS, YFSETQ. Here the CDR3 reads CASRRTGQNTEAFF. Here the CDR3 DNA reads TGCGCCAGCAGGAGGACAGGCCAGAACACTGAAGCTTTCTTT.

This clonotype was seen at least ten times. The CDR3 is CSASRRVNTDTQYF. DNA of the CDR3: TGCAGTGCTAGTCGCCGGGTTAACACAGATACGCAGTATTTT. The chain uses TRBV20-1 and TRBJ2-3; the D is unclear. V lost 3 bases and J 2 bases, leaving 12 bases between the germline ends. Germline V gene sequence: CDR1 DFQATT, CDR2 SNEGSKA (reference sequence). The CDR3 runs 14 residues.

The table lists this clonotype with a few counts. The V gene is TRBV4-3, the J gene TRBJ2-5, with 12 bases matching TRBD2. CDR1 is LGHNA and CDR2 is YSLEER in the germline V gene. V was clipped by 0 bases and J by 2 bases; unmatched bases: 1. The CDR3 totals 16 residues. As DNA, the CDR3 is TGCGCCAGCAGCCAAGATCTAGCGGGAGGGCAAGAGACCCAGTACTTC. Its translation is CASSQDLAGGQETQYF.

This clonotype showed up many times. The V call is TRBV20-1, the J call TRBJ2-7; 9 bases line up with TRBD2. Germline loops: CDR1 DFQATT, CDR2 SNEGSKA (reference sequence). The CDR3 is 13 residues long. V shed 2 bases, J shed 3 bases, and the junction held 2 bases outside the gene matches. Here the CDR3 reads CSARSSGIYEQYF. In nucleotides, the CDR3 is TGCAGTGCTAGATCTAGCGGGATCTACGAGCAGTACTTC.

This clonotype was picked up many times. V and J are TRBV7-9 and TRBJ2-1; 8 bases align to TRBD2. This CDR3 region has 17 residues. V lost 4 bases to trimming and J lost 4 bases; unmatched junction nucleotides: 12. Germline V gene sequence: CDR1 SEHNR, CDR2 FQNEAQ (reference sequence). The CDR3 sequence: CASSSQGAGDTYNEQFF. The CDR3 DNA reads TGTGCCAGCAGCTCACAAGGAGCGGGAGATACTTACAATGAGCAGTTCTTC.

The chain joins TRBV29-1 to TRBJ2-7; D is possibly TRBD1 (8 bases). Germline V gene data show CDR1 as SQVTM and CDR2 as ANQGSEA. Trimming took 6 bases from V and 6 from J, leaving 12 bases between them. The CDR3 is made up of 11 amino acids. The CDR3, as DNA: TGCAGCGTGGACAGGGAGGGCGAGCAGTACTTC. Protein sequence: CSVDREGEQYF.

This clonotype was recorded a few times. A read error may produce the germline difference seen at one junction end. This chain links TRBV20-1 with TRBJ2-7, with 8 bases aligning to TRBD1. Germline V gene sequence: CDR1 DFQATT, CDR2 SNEGSKA (reference sequence). This CDR3 is built from 15 residues. This chain's CDR3 is CSARDLGQGPLEQYF. The CDR3 DNA sequence: TGCAGTGCCAGAGATCTCGGACAGGGCCCCCTCGAGCAGTACTTC.

This clonotype was observed many times. The rearrangement joins TRBV7-9 to TRBJ2-1, with D possibly called TRBD1 or TRBD2 (5 bases each). Trimming removed 5 bases from V and 8 bases from J, with 13 bases in between. The CDR3 loop spans 13 amino acids. Germline assignment: CDR1 SEHNR and CDR2 FQNEAQ (reference sequence). CDR3 DNA: TGTGCCAGCAGCCGGGGCCCCACCGATGAGCAGTTCTTC. Amino acid sequence: CASSRGPTDEQFF.

This clonotype has at least ten counts. The chain couples TRBV20-1 to TRBJ2-1, with 8 bases identical to TRBD2. The J segment lost 7 bases and the V segment lost 1 base, leaving 9 bases of the junction unmatched. The CDR3 loop spans 15 amino acids. Germline assignment: CDR1 DFQATT and CDR2 SNEGSKA (reference sequence). CDR3 sequence reads: CSARGDGRANNEQFF. The DNA of the CDR3 is TGCAGTGCTAGAGGGGACGGGAGGGCCAATAATGAGCAGTTCTTC.

Many counts were recorded for this clonotype. The chain is built from TRBV5-1 and TRBJ2-6; weak D call: TRBD1 (5 bases). Germline values: CDR1 SGHRS, CDR2 YFSETQ. Trimming cost V 1 base and J 0 bases, with 11 bases left between them. The CDR3 is made up of 17 amino acids. DNA for the CDR3: TGCGCCAGCAGCTTGTTACAGGTGTACTCTGGGGCCAACGTCCTGACTTTC. Its protein is CASSLLQVYSGANVLTF.

This clonotype was picked up many times. This chain joins TRBV20-1 and TRBJ2-7, with a weak D call TRBD1 (6 bases). V shed 1 base and J shed 7 bases, with 14 bases lying between them. Germline V gives CDR1 DFQATT, CDR2 SNEGSKA (reference sequence). This CDR3 has 13 residues. The CDR3 spells CSARVWGLTEQYF. Here the CDR3 DNA reads TGCAGTGCTAGAGTATGGGGGCTGACAGAGCAGTACTTC.

This clonotype has a count of ten or more. This rearrangement joins TRBV20-1 to TRBJ2-7; 10 bases fit TRBD2. V shed 0 bases and J 5 bases; nucleotides not matched to a gene: 13. The CDR3 covers 17 residues. Looked up from germline, CDR1 is DFQATT and CDR2 is SNEGSKA (reference sequence). CDR3 residues: CSARDGTSAFEPHEQYF. CDR3 DNA: TGCAGTGCTAGAGACGGGACTAGCGCCTTCGAACCCCACGAGCAGTACTTC.

This chain uses TRBV4-3 with TRBJ2-7, with 8 bases identical to TRBD1. Germline CDR1 and CDR2: LGHNA and YSLEER. V lost 5 bases to trimming and J lost 1 base; unmatched junction nucleotides: 10. This CDR3 has 16 residues. In DNA form, the CDR3 reads TGCGCCAGCAGCAATAGCTGGGGACAGGCTTCCTACGAGCAGTACTTC. This sequence encodes CASSNSWGQASYEQYF.

The chain combines TRBV20-1 with TRBJ2-7, with D uncertain. CDR3 length equals 13 residues. CDR1 and CDR2 from the germline V gene are DFQATT and SNEGSKA (reference sequence). Trimming cost V 3 bases and J 6 bases, with 15 bases left between them. This chain's CDR3 is CSARGLSSGEQYF. The DNA for the CDR3 is TGCAGTGCTAGGGGCCTGTCTTCGGGCGAGCAGTACTTC.

This clonotype was seen a handful of times. This chain joins TRBV7-9 and TRBJ1-3; no definite D call. CDR1 and CDR2 from the germline V gene are SEHNR and FQNEAQ (reference sequence). The CDR3 totals 15 residues. V lost 1 base and J 1 base, leaving 8 bases between the germline ends. The CDR3 DNA sequence: TGTGCCAGCAGCTTAGTGAGCGGATCTGGAAACACCATATATTTT. Protein sequence: CASSLVSGSGNTIYF.

This clonotype was picked up a small number of times. V is TRBV4-3 and J is TRBJ1-2; D perhaps matches TRBD1 (6 bases). The CDR3 spans 15 residues. Germline-derived CDR1 and CDR2 are LGHNA and YSLEER. V was pared by 5 bases and J by 0 bases, with 13 bases between. CDR3 DNA: TGCGCCAGCAGCTTGAACAGGGCCGCTAACTATGGCTACACCTTC. Protein product: CASSLNRAANYGYTF.

This clonotype was observed at least ten times. The chain joins TRBV29-1 to TRBJ2-3; D may match TRBD1 or TRBD2 (5 bases each). The length of the CDR3 is 15 residues. Germline CDR1 reads SQVTM; CDR2 reads ANQGSEA. Trimming removed 7 bases at V and 0 bases at J, with 17 bases between. This CDR3 reads CSAKRGRVSTDTQYF. CDR3 bases: TGCAGCGCCAAGAGGGGACGAGTAAGCACAGATACGCAGTATTTT.

In its sample, this clonotype was seen many times. V is TRBV3-1 and J is TRBJ2-1; D unresolved. The CDR3 runs to 11 residues. Trimming shortened V by 4 bases and J by 5 bases, and 3 bases separated the two germline ends. In germline, CDR1 is LGHDT, CDR2 YNNKEL (reference sequence). The CDR3 bases are TGTGCCAGCAGCCGGAACAATGAGCAGTTCTTC. Protein sequence: CASSRNNEQFF.